The 26 T cell receptor beta chains given below trace back to one sample, sequenced in a study of Tregs in tolerant kidney transplant recipients (dated by TCRdb to about 2019). Library prep was done by the immunoSEQ multiplex PCR assay. TCRdb obtained this table from immuneACCESS and retained in-frame rearrangements with V and J assigned. These tables miss some clones; where compared with another copy, unresolved V genes account for less than half of the shortfall, and the remainder is unexplained. This sample is represented by 75,000 to 100,000 clones; around nine tenths of them were singletons. Clones ranked in the top ten supply roughly 4.7% of the sample. Sequencing was done on a sample of CD8+ T cells from blood. These TCRs come from a human donor in good health.

The chain joins TRBV5-6 to TRBJ2-1; D may match TRBD1 or TRBD2 (6 bases each). The CDR3 contains 14 residues. The V end was cut by 0 bases, the J end by 6 bases, with 10 bases between. In germline, CDR1 is SGHDT, CDR2 YYEEEE. CDR3 nucleotides: TGTGCCAGCAGCTTGGGTTGGGGGGCCAATGAGCAGTTCTTC. As protein: CASSLGWGANEQFF.

This chain uses TRBV4-1 with TRBJ1-1; the D gene is possibly TRBD1 (6 bases). V lost 0 bases to trimming and J lost 5 bases, with 16 bases between them. Germline assignment: CDR1 MGHRA and CDR2 YSYEKL. The CDR3 spans 16 residues. The CDR3 is CASSQDLSRGVTEAFF. CDR3 sequence (DNA): TGCGCCAGCAGCCAAGATCTGTCGAGGGGGGTTACTGAAGCTTTCTTT.

The chain carries TRBV9 and TRBJ1-1; D is undetermined. The V end lost 0 bases, the J end lost 1 base, and 7 bases lay between the germline ends. The CDR3 contains 14 residues. Germline-derived CDR1 and CDR2 are SGDLS and YYNGEE. The CDR3 DNA reads as TGTGCCAGCAGCGTAGGTTTAGGGAACACTGAAGCTTTCTTT. This encodes CASSVGLGNTEAFF.

The chain is built from TRBV6-5 and TRBJ1-1; D ambiguous. CDR3 length: 14 amino acids. Germline values: CDR1 MNHEY, CDR2 SVGAGI. The V end was cut by 6 bases, the J end by 1 base, with 12 bases between. The CDR3 DNA reads as TGTGCCAGCAGGGTCAGCCTGGGGAACACTGAAGCTTTCTTT. Translation gives CASRVSLGNTEAFF.

The chain combines TRBV2 with TRBJ2-7; D possibly corresponds to TRBD1 (5 bases). This CDR3 comprises 13 residues. Germline V CDR1 and CDR2: SNHLY, FYNNEI. V was pared by 10 bases and J by 0 bases, with 13 bases between. CDR3 amino acids: CATDSFGSYEQYF. The DNA of the CDR3 is TGTGCCACCGACAGTTTTGGCTCCTACGAGCAGTACTTC.

This clone was counted a single time. V gene TRBV29-1 combines with J gene TRBJ1-2, with 7 bases that match TRBD1. CDR3 length: 13 amino acids. The junction had 8 bases not matched to a gene; V was cut back by 6 bases and J by 4 bases. The germline gives CDR1 SQVTM, CDR2 ANQGSEA. CDR3 nucleotide sequence: TGCAGCGTCCCAGGGGGAAGGGGCTATGGCTACACCTTC. It is translated as CSVPGGRGYGYTF. Variable domain in full (rest from reference TRBV29-1 and TRBJ1-2): SAVISQKPSRDICQRGTSLTIQCQVDSQVTMMFWYRQQPGQSLTLIATANQGSEATYESGFVIDKFPISRPNLTFSTLTVSNMSPEDSSIYLCSVPGGRGYGYTFGSGTRLTVV.

The chain has TRBV7-9 and TRBJ1-4; 9 bases line up with TRBD1. V lost 5 bases and J lost 4; bases outside the gene matches: 11. Germline V CDR1 and CDR2: SEHNR, FQNEAQ (reference sequence). The CDR3 totals 17 residues. The CDR3 is CASSPTGQGRHNEKLFF. The DNA for the CDR3 is TGTGCCAGCAGCCCTACGGGACAGGGTCGGCATAATGAAAAACTGTTTTTT.

The CDR3 bases are TGTGCCAGCAGCTTGCCGGAGAACACTGAAGCTTTCTTT. Translation: CASSLPENTEAFF. The chain combines TRBV5-6 with TRBJ1-1; no definite D call. The CDR3 has 13 residues. Per the germline V gene, CDR1 is SGHDT and CDR2 is YYEEEE. The V end was cut by 1 base, the J end by 1 base, with 5 bases between. Together with reference TRBV5-6 and TRBJ1-1, the CDR3 gives the full variable domain: DAGVTQSPTHLIKTRGQQVTLRCSPKSGHDTVSWYQQALGQGPQFIFQYYEEEERQRGNFPDRFSGHQFPNYSSELNVNALLLGDSALYLCASSLPENTEAFFGQGTRLTVV.

The chain has TRBV29-1 and TRBJ1-2; no clear D. Per the germline V gene, CDR1 is SQVTM and CDR2 is ANQGSEA. The CDR3 has 11 residues. Trimming left V 0 bases short and J 8 bases short, with 7 bases between. The CDR3 here is CSVEESQGYTF. CDR3 in DNA: TGCAGCGTTGAAGAAAGCCAAGGCTACACCTTC.

This clone has just a few counts. The chain is built from TRBV2 and TRBJ2-5, with D tentatively TRBD1 (5 bases). Germline CDR1 SNHLY, CDR2 FYNNEI. The CDR3 spans 13 residues. V dropped 1 base and J dropped 4 bases, with 7 bases sitting between them. CDR3 in DNA: TGTGCCAGCAGTGAAGGTGACAGAGAGACCCAGTACTTC. This encodes CASSEGDRETQYF.

V is TRBV7-9 and J is TRBJ2-5, with D perhaps TRBD2 (5 bases). This CDR3 is built from 12 residues. The ends were cut back, 3 bases at V and 4 bases at J, with 6 bases in the middle. CDR1 and CDR2 from the germline V gene are SEHNR and FQNEAQ (reference sequence). Written as DNA, the CDR3 is TGTGCCAGCAGCTTTGAGGGAGAGACCCAGTACTTC. It is translated as CASSFEGETQYF.

The J gene is TRBJ1-1, the V gene TRBV2; D unclear. Germline CDR1 reads SNHLY; CDR2 reads FYNNEI. V shed 7 bases and J shed 4 bases, with 19 bases lying between them. The CDR3 runs 15 residues. CDR3 bases: TGTGCCAGCAAGATGTCGCAGGAGGTTATCACTGAAGCTTTCTTT. This encodes CASKMSQEVITEAFF.

This clone qualifies as medium-sized. The rearrangement joins TRBV6-4 to TRBJ2-7, with 13 positions matching TRBD2. With V trimmed by 6 bases and J by 6 bases, 11 bases remained unmatched. Looked up from germline, CDR1 is MRHNA and CDR2 is SNTAGT. This CDR3 is 16 amino acids long. The CDR3 region is CASSLLAGGDAAEQYF. As DNA, the CDR3 is TGTGCCAGCAGCCTACTAGCGGGAGGGGACGCAGCCGAGCAGTACTTC.

The V call is TRBV21-1, the J call TRBJ2-1; TRBD1 reflects the table's D call only, with no check against the DNA. TRBV21-1 is classified as a pseudogene. This CDR3 comprises 18 residues. CDR3 sequence reads: CASSKADRGIVDTGEQFF. Written as DNA, the CDR3 is TGTGCCAGCAGCAAAGCGGACAGGGGGATAGTCGATACGGGTGAGCAGTTCTTC.

The J gene is TRBJ1-1, the V gene TRBV4-2; D is unresolved. Germline values: CDR1 LGHNA, CDR2 YNFKEQ. With 6 bases removed from V and 1 base from J, the gap between germline ends came to 9 bases. The CDR3 totals 13 residues. The CDR3 DNA follows: TGTGCCAGCAGACCGACGGGGAACACTGAAGCTTTCTTT. Translating it yields CASRPTGNTEAFF.

V usage is TRBV4-1 and J usage is TRBJ1-2; maybe TRBD1 (5 bases). This CDR3 has 15 residues. Trimming removed 4 bases at V and 2 bases at J, with 14 bases between. Germline-derived CDR1 and CDR2 are MGHRA and YSYEKL. This CDR3 reads CASSPQTRQNYGYTF. The CDR3 bases are TGCGCCAGCAGCCCCCAAACCCGACAGAACTATGGCTACACCTTC.

This chain links TRBV7-6 with TRBJ2-3; 13 positions match TRBD2. The CDR3 has 16 residues. The germline CDR1 and CDR2 sequences are SGHVS and FNYEAQ. The V and J ends lost 5 bases and 2 bases, in that order; junction bases with no gene match: 4. The CDR3 loop reads CASSAGLAGITDTQYF. The CDR3 DNA follows: TGTGCCAGCAGCGCGGGACTAGCGGGGATCACAGATACGCAGTATTTT.

The rearrangement joins TRBV19 to TRBJ1-1; tentative D call: TRBD1 (5 bases). V lost 5 bases, J lost 0 bases, and 7 bases lay in between. The V gene's germline CDR1 is LNHDA and CDR2 SQIVND (reference sequence). This CDR3 has 13 residues. The CDR3 nucleotides read TGTGCCAGTAGTGTGACAGTGAACACTGAAGCTTTCTTT. Translated, it gives CASSVTVNTEAFF.

The rearrangement joins TRBV29-1 to TRBJ2-7; D unclear. With 5 bases removed from V and 4 bases from J, the gap between germline ends came to 6 bases. CDR1 and CDR2 (germline): SQVTM, ANQGSEA. The CDR3 length is 10 residues. The CDR3 loop reads CSVKGYEQYF. CDR3 DNA: TGCAGCGTTAAGGGTTACGAGCAGTACTTC.

The CDR3 DNA is TGTGCCAGCAGCTTAGAACAGGGAGCATACGGAAAACTGTTTTTT. This translates into CASSLEQGAYGKLFF. The chain couples TRBV7-9 to TRBJ1-4; tentative D call: TRBD1 (6 bases). This CDR3 contains 15 residues. The ends were cut back, 1 base at V and 10 bases at J, with 16 bases in the middle. Germline V CDR1 and CDR2: SEHNR, FQNEAQ (reference sequence).

J is TRBJ2-2 and V is TRBV2, with TRBD2 matching 11 bases. The CDR3 has 15 amino acids. Trimming removed 7 bases from V and 6 bases from J; junction bases left unmatched: 7. Looked up from germline, CDR1 is SNHLY and CDR2 is FYNNEI. CDR3 coding DNA: TGTGCCAGCACCGGGACTAGCGGTGTTCCCGGGGAGCTGTTTTTT. Translation: CASTGTSGVPGELFF. Based on the CDR3 plus reference TRBV2 and TRBJ2-2, the full variable domain is EPEVTQTPSHQVTQMGQEVILRCVPISNHLYFYWYRQILGQKVEFLVSFYNNEISEKSEIFDDQFSVERPDGSNFTLKIRSTKLEDSAMYFCASTGTSGVPGELFFGEGSRLTVL.

The chain has TRBV27 and TRBJ2-7, with TRBD2 matching over 7 bases. The CDR3 runs 16 residues. The trim removed 4 bases at V and 2 bases at J, leaving 11 bases unmatched. Germline values: CDR1 MNHEY, CDR2 SMNVEV (reference sequence). CDR3 protein: CASSWGSGDRTYEQYF. The CDR3 bases are TGTGCCAGCAGTTGGGGGAGCGGGGACCGAACCTACGAGCAGTACTTC.

The chain is built from TRBV7-9 and TRBJ2-7; D might be TRBD1 or TRBD2, each matching 7 bases. CDR1 SEHNR and CDR2 FQNEAQ come from the germline V gene (reference sequence). The CDR3 consists of 14 residues. The ends were cut back, 7 bases at V and 2 bases at J, with 15 bases in the middle. In nucleotides, the CDR3 is TGTGCCAGCAATCCACCAGGGGGGGCCTACGAGCAGTACTTC. This encodes CASNPPGGAYEQYF.

V is TRBV7-2 and J is TRBJ2-1, with D maybe TRBD2 (5 bases). This CDR3 spans 13 amino acids. Trimming took off 5 bases at V and 6 bases at J, with 11 bases between the two ends. In germline, CDR1 is SGHTA, CDR2 FQGNSA. The CDR3 loop reads CASSRGGLNEQFF. The CDR3, as DNA: TGTGCCAGCAGCCGAGGAGGTCTCAATGAGCAGTTCTTC.

This clone was seen only once. The chain combines TRBV30 with TRBJ1-5; no firm D call. The CDR3 consists of 15 residues. Trimming took 2 bases from V and 0 from J, leaving 11 bases between them. Germline CDR1 reads GTSNPN; CDR2 reads SVGIG (reference sequence). Written as DNA, the CDR3 is TGTGCCTGGAGTATTGATTATTCTAGCAATCAGCCCCAGCATTTT. It encodes CAWSIDYSSNQPQHF.

This CDR3 is CASSPNQGWYTEAFF. The CDR3 DNA follows: TGTGCCAGCAGCCCGAATCAGGGGTGGTACACTGAAGCTTTCTTT. The chain joins TRBV5-6 to TRBJ1-1, with a weak D call TRBD1 (6 bases). With 4 bases removed from V and 3 bases from J, the gap between germline ends came to 16 bases. The V gene's germline CDR1 is SGHDT and CDR2 YYEEEE. The CDR3 runs to 15 residues.